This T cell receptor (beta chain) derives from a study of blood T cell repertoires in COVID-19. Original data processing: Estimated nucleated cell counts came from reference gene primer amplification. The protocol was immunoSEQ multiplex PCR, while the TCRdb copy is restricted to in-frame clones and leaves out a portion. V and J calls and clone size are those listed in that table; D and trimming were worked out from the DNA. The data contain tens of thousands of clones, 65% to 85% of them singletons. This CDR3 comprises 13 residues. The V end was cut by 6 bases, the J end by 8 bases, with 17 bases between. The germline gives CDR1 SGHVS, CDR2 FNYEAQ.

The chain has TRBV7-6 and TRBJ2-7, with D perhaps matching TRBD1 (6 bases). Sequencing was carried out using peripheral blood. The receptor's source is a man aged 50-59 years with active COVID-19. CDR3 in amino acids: CASSSSTGYQQYF. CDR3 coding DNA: TGTGCCAGCAGTTCTTCTACAGGGTACCAGCAGTACTTC.